This T cell receptor (beta chain) came from a study of T cell responses to AZD1222 COVID-19 vaccine. The V and J ends lost 0 bases and 11 bases respectively, with 14 bases between them. The CDR3 covers 13 residues. The germline V gene encodes CDR1 SGDLS and CDR2 YYNGEE. Profiled with immunoSEQ multiplex PCR; TCRdb holds only in-frame clones, not every one. The sample has some 150,000 clones; 75% to 90% are singletons. Study-wide results and limits: Nearly half of the spike-specific TCRs reportedly recognize variant regions that carry no mutations.

As for this clone: No antigen is known for it.

The source material was peripheral blood, sampled on day 0 of AZD1222 vaccination. The clonotype was recovered from an adult in good health. V usage is TRBV9 and J usage is TRBJ1-1; unclear D gene. Here the CDR3 reads CASSVALEGRAFF. The CDR3 nucleotides read TGTGCCAGCAGCGTAGCTCTGGAAGGACGGGCTTTCTTT.